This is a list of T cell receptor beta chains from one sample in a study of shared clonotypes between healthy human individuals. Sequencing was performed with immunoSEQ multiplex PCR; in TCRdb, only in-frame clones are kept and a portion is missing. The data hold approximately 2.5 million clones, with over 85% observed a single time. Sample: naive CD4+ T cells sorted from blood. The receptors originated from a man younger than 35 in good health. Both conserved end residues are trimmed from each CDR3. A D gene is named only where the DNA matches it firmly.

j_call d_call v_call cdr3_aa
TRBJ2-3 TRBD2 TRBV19 ASSRRLAGDIDTQY
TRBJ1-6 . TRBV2 ASSRQGSPLH
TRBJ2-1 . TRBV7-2 ASSRARDQSYNEQF
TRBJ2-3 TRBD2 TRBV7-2 ASSLPTSGIPTDTQY
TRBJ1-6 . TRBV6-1 ASQLGRVNSPLH
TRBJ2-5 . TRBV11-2 ASSFQVRETQY
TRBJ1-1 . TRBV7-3 ASSASGSPNTEAF
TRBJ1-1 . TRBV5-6 ASSLLNRRNTEAF
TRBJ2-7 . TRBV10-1 ASSDFRSGSSYEQY
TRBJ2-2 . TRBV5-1 ASSLLPGHGAGELF
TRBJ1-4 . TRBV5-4 ASSPGQTETEKLF
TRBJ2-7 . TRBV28 ASNSGYYEQY
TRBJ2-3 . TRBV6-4 ASRAPGPPRGDTQY
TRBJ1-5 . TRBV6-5 ASSSEGQPQH
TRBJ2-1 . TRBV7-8 ASSSFSYNEQF
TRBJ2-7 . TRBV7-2 ASSSQPHDVRRGEQY
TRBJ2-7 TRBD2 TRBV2 ASNLGGAGDYEQY
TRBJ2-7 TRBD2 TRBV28 ASNLSRGSSYEQY
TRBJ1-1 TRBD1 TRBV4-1 ASSQGQGAIGNTEAF
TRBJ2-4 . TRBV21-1 ASSIRGCWDRVENIQY
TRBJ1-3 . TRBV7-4 ASSLGPGNTIY
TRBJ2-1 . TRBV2 ASAEAPHEQF
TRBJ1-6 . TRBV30 AWSVSTVYNSPLH
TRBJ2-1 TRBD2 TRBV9 ASSVEGLVGLQDEQF
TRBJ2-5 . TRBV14 ASSQDLGSIQETQY
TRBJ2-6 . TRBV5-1 ASSLAPGRSGANVLT
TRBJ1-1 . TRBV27 ASSSRVGSEAF
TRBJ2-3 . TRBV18 ASSPRTAQKDTQY
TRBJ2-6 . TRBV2 ASRLGSGANVLT
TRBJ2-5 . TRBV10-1 ASSESWETQY
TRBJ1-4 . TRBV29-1 SGRGGTNEKLF
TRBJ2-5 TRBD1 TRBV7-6 ASSSLLLDRTETQY
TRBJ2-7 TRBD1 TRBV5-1 ASSLGQGSSYEQY
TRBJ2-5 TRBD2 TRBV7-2 ASSPTSGFQETQY
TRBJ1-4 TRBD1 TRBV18 ASSYRGLTNEKLF
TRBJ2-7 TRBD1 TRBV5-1 ASSYSDRDYEQY
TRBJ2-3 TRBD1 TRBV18 ASSSRLTGVTDTQY
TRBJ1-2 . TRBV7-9 ASSRDIGDGYT
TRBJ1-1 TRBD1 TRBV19 ASSRQGDTEAF
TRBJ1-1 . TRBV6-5 ATKTQSDGTEAF
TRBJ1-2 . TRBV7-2 ASSPERVGDVYGYT
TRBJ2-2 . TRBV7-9 ASSLGREGTGELF
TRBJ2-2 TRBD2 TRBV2 ASSESMAGGNTGELF
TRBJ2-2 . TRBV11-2 ASSSRSGQMRLF
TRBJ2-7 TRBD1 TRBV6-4 ASQPGQGHEQY
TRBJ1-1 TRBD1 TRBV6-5 ASSLGQGVNTEAF
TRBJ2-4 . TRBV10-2 ASSEMTVLAKNIQY
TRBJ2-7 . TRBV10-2 ASRGRHGEQY
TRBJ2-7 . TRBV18 ASSPLGGEQY
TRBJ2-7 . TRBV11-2 ASSPRWYEQY
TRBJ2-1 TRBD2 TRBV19 ASKREVSYNEQF
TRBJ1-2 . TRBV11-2 ASSLTEGGNYGYT
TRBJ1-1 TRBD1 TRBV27 ASSSPRDRGPRGTEAF